This T cell receptor beta chain was sequenced during a study of identical twins. Study-wide findings and caveats: Conclusions were drawn cross-sectionally by statistical analysis, without following the same donors. High-abundance cord blood beta clonotypes had fewer insertions; memory repertoires showed none. Models predicted too little out-of-frame TCR alpha sharing in monozygotic twins.

The germline gives CDR1 PRHDT, CDR2 FYEKMQ (reference sequence). The CDR3 consists of 14 residues. Trimming stripped 5 bases from V and 0 bases from J, with 11 bases between. Notes on this clonotype: What it recognizes is unknown.

A universal primer site arose from template switching, and cDNA bore unique molecular identifiers. Via MiXCR, TCRdb re-called the 5' RACE reads, giving one row per CDR3 protein. The repertoire has 1.5 million or so distinct CDR3 sequences, under 35% of them found once; the top ten carry 0.25% to 0.3%. Sequencing was done on a sample of cord blood. The clonotype was recovered from a newborn girl in good health. This chain connects TRBV13 to TRBJ2-7; D may be TRBD2 (5 bases). For the CDR3, the DNA is TGTGCCAGCAGCCCCGGCGGGCGCTCCTACGAGCAGTACTTC. As protein: CASSPGGRSYEQYF.